This entry features one T cell receptor (beta chain) sequence. The antigen remains undetermined. The source of the sample is a study of Ad26.COV2.S vaccination and SARS-CoV-2 variants. Study details: The donor belonged to the COV1001 Ad26.COV2.S trial arm. Participants got Ad26.COV2.S intramuscularly, once or twice 56 days apart.

Study-level results: Analyses that measured TCR breadth and depth may have underestimated total T cell responses. Recipients given vaccine exceeded placebo recipients in spike-specific TCR breadth.

Clones were read by immunoSEQ multiplex PCR, and TCRdb kept only the in-frame ones, dropping some. The sample has some 340,000 clones; roughly 86% are singletons. This sample's treatment: around 19 received Ad26.COV2.S at low or high dose, single or two shots; about 5 received placebo; per-sample allocation not given. Collection of the samples took place on day 63 after the first injection of vaccine or placebo. Germline loops: CDR1 MGHRA, CDR2 YSYEKL. V trimming: 4 bases; J trimming: 6 bases; junction bases outside the gene matches: 11. The CDR3 contains 18 residues. Sequenced here: peripheral blood, sampled in a trial of Ad26.COV2.S vaccine versus placebo. This receptor was taken from a person aged 18-60 years who received the Ad26.COV2.S COVID-19 vaccine or a placebo. V is TRBV4-1 and J is TRBJ2-3; TRBD2 matches at 15 bases. CDR3 region: CASSRTSGGAKIKDTQYF. The CDR3 region has the DNA TGCGCCAGCAGCCGGACTAGCGGGGGGGCCAAGATTAAGGATACGCAGTATTTT.